Below are 6 T cell receptor beta chains sequenced from a single sample in a study of T cell responses to AZD1222 COVID-19 vaccine. Profiling relied on immunoSEQ multiplex PCR, and the TCRdb table lists in-frame clones only, not all of them. The sample contains about 150,000 clones, approximately 90% of which appear only once. The starting material was peripheral blood, obtained on day 0 of AZD1222 vaccination. These receptor sequences come from an adult in good health.

This rearrangement joins TRBV19 to TRBJ1-5; D is uncertain. The CDR3 runs to 15 residues. V lost 6 bases and J 2 bases, leaving 14 bases between the germline ends. The germline V gene has CDR1 LNHDA and CDR2 SQIVND (reference sequence). Here the CDR3 reads CASRRPTAGNQPQHF. The DNA for the CDR3 is TGTGCCAGTAGGCGACCCACAGCGGGCAATCAGCCCCAGCATTTT.

Here the CDR3 DNA reads TGCGCCAGCAGCCCGTTCGGGACGGCTGCTACTGGGGGTAACTATGGCTACACCTTC. Translating gives CASSPFGTAATGGNYGYTF. V and J are TRBV4-1 and TRBJ1-2, with a tentative D call TRBD1 (5 bases). The CDR3 totals 19 residues. V was trimmed by 4 bases and J by 1 base, leaving 25 bases between them. Germline loops: CDR1 MGHRA, CDR2 YSYEKL.

The J gene is TRBJ2-1, the V gene TRBV7-8; D uncertain. This CDR3 is built from 13 residues. The germline gives CDR1 SGHVS, CDR2 FQNEAQ. V was trimmed by 2 bases and J by 7 bases, leaving 9 bases between them. CDR3 sequence: CASSLQARNEQFF. DNA of the CDR3: TGTGCCAGCAGCTTACAGGCCCGGAATGAGCAGTTCTTC.

This chain connects TRBV4-3 to TRBJ2-2; 11 bases fit TRBD2. The CDR3 is made up of 19 amino acids. The germline V gene has CDR1 LGHNA and CDR2 YSLEER. V shed 0 bases and J 1 base; nucleotides not matched to a gene: 7. In DNA form, the CDR3 reads TGCGCCAGCAGCCAAGATCTCCTAGCGGGGGGCATGAACACCGGGGAGCTGTTTTTT. Translation: CASSQDLLAGGMNTGELFF.

In nucleotides, the CDR3 is TGTGCCAGCAGCTTGGACCGGGGGGGGTTCAATGAGCAGTTCTTC. This sequence encodes CASSLDRGGFNEQFF. The rearrangement links TRBV5-4 to TRBJ2-1, with 8 bases lining up with TRBD2. Germline V CDR1 and CDR2: SGHNT, YYREEE (reference sequence). J gave up 6 bases and V 0 bases, and 5 bases lay outside the gene matches. The CDR3 loop spans 15 amino acids.

The gene calls are TRBV7-3 and TRBJ2-1; 7 bases are a match to TRBD1. Germline trimming cut 0 bases from V and 8 bases from J; bases unmatched to any gene: 10. Germline V gene sequence: CDR1 SGHTA, CDR2 FQGTGA. The CDR3 consists of 16 residues. CDR3 nucleotide sequence: TGTGCCAGCAGCTTAACTGGGGGACAGTTGTTGTATGAGCAGTTCTTC. This translates into CASSLTGGQLLYEQFF.